The clone carrying this T cell receptor (beta chain) was picked up a small number of times. Its antigen remains unknown. The authors' processing: With a range of about 20,000 to 750,000, the median per sample was 95,638 TCRs. A single record per CDR3 protein comes from TCRdb applying MiXCR to the 5' RACE reads. The V and J calls here are based on TCRdb, not the publication. The table includes about 80,000 distinct CDR3 sequences, more than 7.5% detected once. The sample comes from a study of human T cells and chemical hapten exposure. Study as a whole: Per-sample TCR yields varied mainly from small pooled library volume differences. Study observations and caveats: No alteration of TCRs above 1 in 1000 frequency was seen with DPC sensitization.

Total RNA came from unfractionated whole blood. The clonotype was recovered from a male donor in good health.

This CDR3 reads CASSQGARSTEAFF. CDR3 sequence (DNA): TGTGCCAGCAGTCAGGGGGCGCGGAGCACTGAAGCTTTCTTT. This chain joins TRBV7-2 and TRBJ1-1, with 8 positions matching TRBD1. Germline V gives CDR1 SGHTA, CDR2 FQGNSA. V trimming: 6 bases; J trimming: 4 bases; junction bases outside the gene matches: 7. This CDR3 region has 14 residues.